This note documents a single T cell receptor beta chain sequence. Its antigen is unidentified. Generated by immunoSEQ multiplex PCR, the TCRdb table keeps only in-frame clones and is missing some. The profile shows about 460,000 clones, 80% to 90% of them singletons. This record belongs to a study of Ad26.COV2.S vaccination and SARS-CoV-2 variants. Overall study: Ad26.COV2.S, an intramuscular injection, was given once or twice 56 days apart.

The sample's treatment: over 15 received Ad26.COV2.S at low or high dose, single or two shots; about 5 received placebo; per-sample allocation not given. Following the first vaccine or placebo injection, samples were taken on day 63. Immunization relied on an Ad26 vector, which expressed Wuhan-strain SARS-CoV-2 spike. Trimming removed 0 bases at V and 8 bases at J, with 15 bases between. The CDR3 runs 16 residues. Germline-derived CDR1 and CDR2 are SGDLS and YYNGEE. Study-level points and caveats: Estimates derived from TCR breadth and depth analyses may have underestimated total T cell responses. It was reported that spike-specific CD8+ and CD4+ T cell responses were substantially broad after vaccination.

The V gene is TRBV9, the J gene TRBJ1-6; unclear D gene. This receptor was identified in a person between 18 and 65 years old who received the Ad26.COV2.S COVID-19 vaccine or a placebo. The source was peripheral blood, collected in a trial of Ad26.COV2.S vaccine versus placebo. CDR3 amino acids: CASSVDPLPGDSPLHF. The CDR3 region has the DNA TGTGCCAGCAGCGTAGATCCTCTTCCTGGGGATTCACCCCTCCACTTT.